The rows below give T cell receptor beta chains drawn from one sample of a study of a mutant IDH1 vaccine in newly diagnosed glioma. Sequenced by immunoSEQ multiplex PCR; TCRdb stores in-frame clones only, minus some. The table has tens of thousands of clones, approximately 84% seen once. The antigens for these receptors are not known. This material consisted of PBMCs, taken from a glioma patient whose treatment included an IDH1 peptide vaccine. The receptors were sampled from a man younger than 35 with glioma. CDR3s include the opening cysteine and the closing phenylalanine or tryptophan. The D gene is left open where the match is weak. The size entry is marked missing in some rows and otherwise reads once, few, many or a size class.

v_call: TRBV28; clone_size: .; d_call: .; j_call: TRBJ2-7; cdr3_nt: TGTGCCAGCATCCCCGGCGGGACAGTATACGAGCAGTACTTC; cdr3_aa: CASIPGGTVYEQYF
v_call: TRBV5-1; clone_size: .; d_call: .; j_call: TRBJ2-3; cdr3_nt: TGCGCCAGCAGCTCGGACGGCAGAAGCACAGATACGCAGTATTTT; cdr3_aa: CASSSDGRSTDTQYF
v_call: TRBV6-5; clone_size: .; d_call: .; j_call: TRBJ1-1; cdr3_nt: TGTGCCAGCAGTTACTCGCCCGGGTCTGAATTAGAAGCTTTCTTT; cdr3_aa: CASSYSPGSELEAFF
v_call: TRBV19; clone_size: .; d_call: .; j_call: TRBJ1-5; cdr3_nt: TGTGCCAGTACCCCCGACACTGCGAATCAGCCCCAGCATTTT; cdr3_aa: CASTPDTANQPQHF
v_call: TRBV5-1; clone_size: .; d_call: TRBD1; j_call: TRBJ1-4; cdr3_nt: TGCGCCAGCAGCTTGTCGCAGGGGGCGGGAAGTGAAAAACTGTTTTTT; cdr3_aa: CASSLSQGAGSEKLFF
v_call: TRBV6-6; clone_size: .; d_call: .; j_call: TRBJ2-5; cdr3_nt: TGTGCCAGCAGCCCCCAAGAGACCCAGTACTTC; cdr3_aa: CASSPQETQYF
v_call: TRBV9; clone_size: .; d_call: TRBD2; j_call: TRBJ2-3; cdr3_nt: TGTGCCAGCAGCCCCCGACTAGCGGGGGGGCTGGATACGCAGTATTTT; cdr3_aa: CASSPRLAGGLDTQYF
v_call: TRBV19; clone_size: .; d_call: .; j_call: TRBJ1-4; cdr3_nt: TGTGCCAGTAGTAATACAGGGCGGACTAATGAAAAACTGTTTTTT; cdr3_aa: CASSNTGRTNEKLFF
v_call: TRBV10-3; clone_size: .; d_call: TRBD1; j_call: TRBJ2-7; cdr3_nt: TGTGCCATCAGTGACGGGACAGGGACCTACGAGCAGTACTTC; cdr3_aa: CAISDGTGTYEQYF
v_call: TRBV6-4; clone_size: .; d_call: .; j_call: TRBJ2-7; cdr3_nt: TGTGCCAGCAGAGACCCGAGCCGGGTATGGTACGAGCAGTACTTC; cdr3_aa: CASRDPSRVWYEQYF
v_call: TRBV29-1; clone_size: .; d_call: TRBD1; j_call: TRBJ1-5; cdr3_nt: TGCAGCGTTGGATGCAGCCAGGGGGAAAGTAGCAATCAGCCCCAGCATTTT; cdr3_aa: CSVGCSQGESSNQPQHF
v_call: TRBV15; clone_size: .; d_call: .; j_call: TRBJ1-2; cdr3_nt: TGTGCCACCAGCGCCCTTACCCATAGATGGACGGATAACTATGGCTACACCTTC; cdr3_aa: CATSALTHRWTDNYGYTF
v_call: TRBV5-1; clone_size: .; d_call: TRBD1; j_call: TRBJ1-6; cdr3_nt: TGCGCCAGCAGCCCGGGAGGGACAGGTAATTCACCCCTCCACTTT; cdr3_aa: CASSPGGTGNSPLHF
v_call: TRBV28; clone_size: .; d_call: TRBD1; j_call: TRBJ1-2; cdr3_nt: TGTGCCAGCAGTTCCCCGACAGGGTTCTACTATGGCTACACCTTC; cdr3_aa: CASSSPTGFYYGYTF
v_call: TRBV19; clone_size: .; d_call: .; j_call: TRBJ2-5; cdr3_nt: TGTGCCAGTAGTGTAGACAGGAAGGAGACCCAGTACTTC; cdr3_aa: CASSVDRKETQYF
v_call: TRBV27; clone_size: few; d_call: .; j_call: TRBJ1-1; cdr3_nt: TGTGCCAGCAGTTTGAGCCAGCAGAACACTGAAGCTTTCTTT; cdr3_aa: CASSLSQQNTEAFF
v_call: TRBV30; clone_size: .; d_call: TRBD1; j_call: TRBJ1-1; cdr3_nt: TGTGCCTGGGACAGGGGACGCACTGAAGCTTTCTTT; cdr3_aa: CAWDRGRTEAFF
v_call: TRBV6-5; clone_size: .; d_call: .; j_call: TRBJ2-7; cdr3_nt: TGTGCCAGCAGTTACGAGGGGTCCAGCTCCTACGAGCAGTACTTC; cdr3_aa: CASSYEGSSSYEQYF
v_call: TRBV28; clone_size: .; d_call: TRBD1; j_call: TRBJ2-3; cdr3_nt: TGTGCCAGCAGCACAGGGGGCTACCCAGATACGCAGTATTTT; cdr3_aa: CASSTGGYPDTQYF
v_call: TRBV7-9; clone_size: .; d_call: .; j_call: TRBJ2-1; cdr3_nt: TGTGCCCTGAGACGGGCAGGCGGCGATACGGGGCAGTTCTTC; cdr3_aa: CALRRAGGDTGQFF
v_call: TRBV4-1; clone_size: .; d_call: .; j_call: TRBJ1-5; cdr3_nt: TGCGCCAGCAGCCAAGAACACCTGTATAGCAATCAGCCCCAGCATTTT; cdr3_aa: CASSQEHLYSNQPQHF
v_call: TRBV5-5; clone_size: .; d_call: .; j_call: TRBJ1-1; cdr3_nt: TGTGCCAGCAGCTTTGGGCATTCGAACACTGAAGCTTTCTTT; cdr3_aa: CASSFGHSNTEAFF
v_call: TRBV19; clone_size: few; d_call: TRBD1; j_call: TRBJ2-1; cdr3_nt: TGTGCCAGTAGTACACAGGGGCCGAACTCCTACAATGAGCAGTTCTTC; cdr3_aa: CASSTQGPNSYNEQFF
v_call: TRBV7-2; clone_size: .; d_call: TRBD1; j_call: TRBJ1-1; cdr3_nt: TGTGCCAGCAGCTCATCCGGGACAGGGTTAGGAACTGAAGCTTTCTTT; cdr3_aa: CASSSSGTGLGTEAFF
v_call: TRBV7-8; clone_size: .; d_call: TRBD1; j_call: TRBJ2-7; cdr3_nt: TGTGCCAGCAGCGACAAACAGGGGAAAGGGTACGAGCAGTACTTC; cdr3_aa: CASSDKQGKGYEQYF
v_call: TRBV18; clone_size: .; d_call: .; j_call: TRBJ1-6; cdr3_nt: TGTGCCAGCTCACCGCGACAGGCTCCCCTGAGCTCCTATAATTCACCCCTCCACTTT; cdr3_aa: CASSPRQAPLSSYNSPLHF
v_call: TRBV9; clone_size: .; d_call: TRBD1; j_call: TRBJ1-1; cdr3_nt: TGTGCCAGCAGCGTAGGAGCAGGGGGCATTGAAGCTTTCTTT; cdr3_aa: CASSVGAGGIEAFF
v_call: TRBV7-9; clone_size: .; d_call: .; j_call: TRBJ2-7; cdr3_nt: TGTGCCAGCAGCTTAGTACATGGACCCGAGCAGTACTTC; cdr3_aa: CASSLVHGPEQYF
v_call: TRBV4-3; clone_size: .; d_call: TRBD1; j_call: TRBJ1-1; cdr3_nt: TGCGCCAGCAGCCAAGTTCTTGGACAGGGAGCTTTCTTT; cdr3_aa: CASSQVLGQGAFF
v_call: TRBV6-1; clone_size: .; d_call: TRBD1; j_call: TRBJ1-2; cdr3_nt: TGTGCCAGCAGTCAGACAGGGTCCTATGGCTACACCTTC; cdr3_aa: CASSQTGSYGYTF
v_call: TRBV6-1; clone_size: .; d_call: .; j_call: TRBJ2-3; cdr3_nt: TGTGCCAGCACGGCAGGGGCGACAGATACGCAGTATTTT; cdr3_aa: CASTAGATDTQYF
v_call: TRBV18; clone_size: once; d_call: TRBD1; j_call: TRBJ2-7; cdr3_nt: TGTGCCAGCTCACCGGGGACAGACTACGAGCAGTACTTC; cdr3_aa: CASSPGTDYEQYF
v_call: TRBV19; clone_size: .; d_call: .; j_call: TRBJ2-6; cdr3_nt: TGTGCCAGTACCTATGGGTCTATCTCTGGGGCCAACGTCCTGACTTTC; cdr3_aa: CASTYGSISGANVLTF
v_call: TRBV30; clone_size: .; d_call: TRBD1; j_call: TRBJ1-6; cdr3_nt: TGTGCCTGGAGACCCGGGACAGGTATATCGAGCTCCTATAATTCACCCCTCCACTTT; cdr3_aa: CAWRPGTGISSSYNSPLHF
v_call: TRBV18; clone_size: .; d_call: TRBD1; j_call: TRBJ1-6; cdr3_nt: TGTGCCAGCTCACCCCGGGGGACAGGGATGAATTCACCCCTCCACTTT; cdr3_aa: CASSPRGTGMNSPLHF
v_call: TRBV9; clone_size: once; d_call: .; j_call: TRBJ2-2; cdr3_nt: TGTGCCAGCAGCTTCCGGAGAGTGTCGAACACCGGGGAGCTGTTTTTT; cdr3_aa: CASSFRRVSNTGELFF
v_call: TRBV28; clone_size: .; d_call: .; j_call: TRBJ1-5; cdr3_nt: TGTGCCTTGGGGGGGTTCGTTCAGCCCCAGCATTTT; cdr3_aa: CALGGFVQPQHF
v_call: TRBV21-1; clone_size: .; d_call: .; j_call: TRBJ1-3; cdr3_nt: TGTGCCAGCAGCATTCCTAGGGGGCGTTCAGGAAACACCATATATTTT; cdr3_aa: CASSIPRGRSGNTIYF
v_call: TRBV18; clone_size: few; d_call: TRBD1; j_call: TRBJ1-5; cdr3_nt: TGTGCCAGCTCACCGGGACAGGGATATCAGCCCCAGCATTTT; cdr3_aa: CASSPGQGYQPQHF
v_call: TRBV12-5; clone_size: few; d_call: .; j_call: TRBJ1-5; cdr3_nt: TGTGCTAGTGTATTTGATCAGCCCCAGCATTTT; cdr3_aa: CASVFDQPQHF
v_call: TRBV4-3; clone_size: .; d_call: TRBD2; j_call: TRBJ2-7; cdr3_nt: TGCGCCAGCAGCCAGACGACTAGCGGCTCCTACGAGCAGTACTTC; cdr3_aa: CASSQTTSGSYEQYF
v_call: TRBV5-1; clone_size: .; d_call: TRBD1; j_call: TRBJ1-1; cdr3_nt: TGCGCCAGCAGAAGGGGGACAGGGGGGGAGACTGAAGCTTTCTTT; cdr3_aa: CASRRGTGGETEAFF
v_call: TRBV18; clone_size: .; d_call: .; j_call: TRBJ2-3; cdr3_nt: TGTGCCAGCTCTGAAAGCTCGGCCGCGGATACGCAGTATTTT; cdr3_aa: CASSESSAADTQYF
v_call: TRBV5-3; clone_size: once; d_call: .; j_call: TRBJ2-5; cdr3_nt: TGTGCCAGAAGCTGCCTCCGGGACGGCAGGCCAAGGGAGACCCAGTACTTC; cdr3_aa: CARSCLRDGRPRETQYF
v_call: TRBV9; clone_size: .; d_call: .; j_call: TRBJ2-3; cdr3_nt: TGTGCCAGCAGCGTAGGTGTGGGGGGCACAGATACGCAGTATTTT; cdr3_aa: CASSVGVGGTDTQYF
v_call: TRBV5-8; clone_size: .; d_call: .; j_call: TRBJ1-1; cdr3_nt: TGTGCCAGCAGCTTAGGGGGGAGCCGGGTTGAAGCTTTCTTT; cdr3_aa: CASSLGGSRVEAFF
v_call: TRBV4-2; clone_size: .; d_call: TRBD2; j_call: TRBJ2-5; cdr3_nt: TGTGCCAGCAGCACGGGACTAGCGGGGGGCACCGGAGTCGGAGAGACCCAGTACTTC; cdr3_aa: CASSTGLAGGTGVGETQYF
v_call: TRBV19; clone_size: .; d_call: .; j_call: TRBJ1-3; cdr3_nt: TGTGCCAGTAGTAATGACGGCGGCTCTGGAAACACCATATATTTT; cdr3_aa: CASSNDGGSGNTIYF
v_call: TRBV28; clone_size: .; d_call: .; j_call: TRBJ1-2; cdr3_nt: TGTGCCAGCAGTTTAGTAGGGGGTTCTAACTATGGCTACACCTTC; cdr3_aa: CASSLVGGSNYGYTF
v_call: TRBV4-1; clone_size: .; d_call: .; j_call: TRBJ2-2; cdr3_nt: TGCGCCAGCAGCCCCGAAGGCACCGGGGAGCTGTTTTTT; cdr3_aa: CASSPEGTGELFF
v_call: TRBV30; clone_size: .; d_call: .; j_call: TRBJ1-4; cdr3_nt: TGTGCCTGGAGTCGCAGGGGACCTTTTAATGAAAAACTGTTTTTT; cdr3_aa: CAWSRRGPFNEKLFF
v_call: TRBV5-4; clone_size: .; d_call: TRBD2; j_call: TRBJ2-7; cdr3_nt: TGTGCCAGCAGCTCCCGGACTAGCGGACCCTACGAGCAGTACTTC; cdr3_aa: CASSSRTSGPYEQYF
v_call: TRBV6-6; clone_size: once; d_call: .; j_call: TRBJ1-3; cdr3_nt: TGTGCCGCGGGGGGAGACTCTGGAAACACCATATATTTT; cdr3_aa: CAAGGDSGNTIYF
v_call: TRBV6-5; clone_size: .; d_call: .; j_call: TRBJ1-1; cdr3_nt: TGTGCCAGCAGTTACGGTCGAGGCACTGAAGCTTTCTTT; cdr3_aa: CASSYGRGTEAFF